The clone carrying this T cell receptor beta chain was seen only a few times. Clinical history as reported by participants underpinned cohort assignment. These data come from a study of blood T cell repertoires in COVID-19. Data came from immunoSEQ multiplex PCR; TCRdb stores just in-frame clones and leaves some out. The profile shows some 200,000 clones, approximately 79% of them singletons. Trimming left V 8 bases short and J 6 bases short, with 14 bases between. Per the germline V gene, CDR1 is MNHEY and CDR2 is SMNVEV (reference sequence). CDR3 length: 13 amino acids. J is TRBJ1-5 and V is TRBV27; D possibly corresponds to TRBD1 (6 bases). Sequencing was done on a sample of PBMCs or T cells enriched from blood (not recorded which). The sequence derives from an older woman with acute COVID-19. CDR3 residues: CASYKGVGQPQHF. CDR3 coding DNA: TGTGCCAGCTATAAGGGGGTCGGTCAGCCCCAGCATTTT.